This TCR beta chain was observed in a study of cytomegalovirus exposure and HLA in healthy donors. This clone was seen once. CDR3 length equals 14 residues. Germline CDR1 reads LNHDA; CDR2 reads SQIVND (reference sequence). The V end lost 7 bases, the J end lost 2 bases, and 13 bases lay between the germline ends. Though nominally healthy at sampling, donors likely had unrecorded immune exposures. PCR was performed using 60 Vbeta and 13 Jbeta primers. The repertoire was sequenced with immunoSEQ multiplex PCR; TCRdb's copy has only in-frame clones and lacks some. The sample contains roughly 120,000 clones, approximately 70% of which appear only once.

J is TRBJ2-3 and V is TRBV19; D remains unclear. The sample taken for sequencing was PBMCs. This receptor was obtained from a man aged 25-40 years in good health and CMV-seropositive. CDR3 nucleotide sequence: TGTGCCAGTAAAGAAGCGAGGAACACAGATACGCAGTATTTT. Translating gives CASKEARNTDTQYF.